Below, 21 T cell receptor beta chains from the same sample are listed, as sequenced in a study of blood T cells in healthy people across ages. Alongside a J-beta primer mix, a sample-barcoded 5' primer served in a second PCR lasting about 7 to 11 cycles. TCRdb processed the 5' RACE reads anew with MiXCR; each CDR3 protein has one entry. Of hundreds of thousands of distinct CDR3 sequences in the sample, around 49% were seen once. The sequenced material came from blood. These receptors were obtained from a woman aged 55-69 years in good health.

The rearrangement uses TRBV4-3 and TRBJ1-6, with D perhaps matching TRBD1 (5 bases). V was pared by 4 bases and J by 6 bases, with 13 bases between. Germline CDR1 reads LGHNA; CDR2 reads YSLEER. The CDR3 covers 15 residues. The CDR3 DNA follows: TGCGCCAGCAGCCGGGGCCGAGTCCTTAATTCACCCCTCCACTTT. Amino acids: CASSRGRVLNSPLHF.

This chain links TRBV7-2 with TRBJ1-1, with unresolved D. Germline CDR1 SGHTA, CDR2 FQGNSA. V lost 0 bases, J lost 5 bases, and 10 bases lay in between. This CDR3 region has 14 residues. Here the CDR3 DNA reads TGTGCCAGCAGCTTAGCGGGCAGACGAACTGAAGCTTTCTTT. Amino acid sequence: CASSLAGRRTEAFF. Complete variable domain (other parts from reference TRBV7-2 and TRBJ1-1): GAGVSQSPSNKVTEKGKDVELRCDPISGHTALYWYRQSLGQGLEFLIYFQGNSAPDKSGLPSDRFSAERTGGSVSTLTIQRTQQEDSAVYLCASSLAGRRTEAFFGQGTRLTVV.

Only one count was recorded for this clonotype. CDR3: CASSLDRGTTGELFF. CDR3 nucleotides: TGTGCCAGCAGCCTGGACAGGGGGACCACCGGGGAGCTGTTTTTT. V is TRBV7-9 and J is TRBJ2-2; 10 nucleotides line up with TRBD1. Germline values: CDR1 SEHNR, CDR2 FQNEAQ (reference sequence). The CDR3 is 15 amino acids. J was trimmed by 4 bases and V by 5 bases; bases with no gene match: 4. Combining the CDR3 with reference TRBV7-9 and TRBJ2-2 gives the whole variable domain DTGVSQNPRHKITKRGQNVTFRCDPISEHNRLYWYRQTLGQGPEFLTYFQNEAQLEKSRLLSDRFSAERPKGSFSTLEIQRTEQGDSAMYLCASSLDRGTTGELFFGEGSRLTVL.

The chain couples TRBV5-6 to TRBJ2-5; TRBD2 agrees at 9 bases. Germline lookup yields CDR1 SGHDT and CDR2 YYEEEE. J gave up 11 bases and V 0 bases, and 11 bases lay outside the gene matches. The CDR3 totals 15 residues. The CDR3 is CASSLVGSGSHEQYF. CDR3 nucleotide sequence: TGTGCCAGCAGCTTGGTTGGTAGCGGGAGCCATGAGCAGTACTTC.

The gene calls are TRBV24-1 and TRBJ2-5, with 9 bases fitting TRBD2. The CDR3 runs to 16 residues. The germline CDR1 and CDR2 sequences are KGHDR and SFDVKD. Unmatched junction bases numbered 4, after V lost 3 bases and J lost 0 bases. CDR3 protein: CATSDPSGTDQETQYF. CDR3 bases: TGTGCCACCAGTGATCCTAGCGGGACCGACCAAGAGACCCAGTACTTC.

The genes are TRBV2 and TRBJ2-5; D uncertain. The CDR3 has 11 amino acids. Germline V gives CDR1 SNHLY, CDR2 FYNNEI. V was shortened by 6 bases and J by 11 bases, with 13 bases between the two germline ends. In DNA, the CDR3 is TGTGCCAGCAGGCATACGGGTTGGCAGTACTTC. It translates to CASRHTGWQYF.

On this clonotype: This sequence may be a read error, since a much larger clone differs from it by one base. The chain has TRBV20-1 and TRBJ2-1; D is possibly TRBD1 (5 bases). CDR1 is DFQATT and CDR2 is SNEGSKA in the germline V gene (reference sequence). CDR3 length: 13 amino acids. Trimming cost V 3 bases and J 10 bases, with 16 bases left between them. The CDR3 loop is CSASHGAPAEQFF. The CDR3 nucleotides are TGCAGTGCTAGCCATGGGGCACCAGCAGAGCAGTTCTTC.

V usage is TRBV20-1 and J usage is TRBJ2-3; D gene ambiguous. Looked up from germline, CDR1 is DFQATT and CDR2 is SNEGSKA (reference sequence). This CDR3 is built from 13 residues. Deletions cut 5 bases from V and 2 bases from J, with 11 bases between. CDR3 sequence reads: CSAGPAITDTQYF. Written as DNA, the CDR3 is TGCAGTGCTGGTCCGGCGATCACAGATACGCAGTATTTT.

V is TRBV20-1 and J is TRBJ1-1; 8 bases map to TRBD1. Trimming at V came to 5 bases and at J to 1 base, leaving 3 bases not matched to a gene. The CDR3 totals 13 residues. The germline CDR1 and CDR2 sequences are DFQATT and SNEGSKA (reference sequence). CDR3 in amino acids: CSARTGSNTEAFF. The CDR3 DNA follows: TGCAGTGCTCGGACAGGGTCGAACACTGAAGCTTTCTTT.

This clonotype came up a few times. This chain connects TRBV29-1 to TRBJ1-1; possible D gene TRBD1, 5 bases. The CDR3 contains 13 residues. V shed 4 bases and J shed 1 base, with 10 bases lying between them. CDR1 is SQVTM, CDR2 ANQGSEA, per germline. The CDR3 spells CSVARDGNTEAFF. The CDR3 coding sequence is TGCAGCGTTGCCAGGGACGGGAACACTGAAGCTTTCTTT.

To note about this clonotype: Compared with germline, one end of the junction differs, possibly owing to a read error. The chain links TRBV12-3 or TRBV12-4 to TRBJ1-2, with a possible D match to TRBD1 (5 bases). The CDR3 contains 13 residues. The CDR3, as DNA: TGTGTCAGCAGTTCTTCAGGGACCTATGGCTACACCTTC. It specifies CVSSSSGTYGYTF.

The chain carries TRBV4-2 and TRBJ2-1, with D possibly TRBD1 on 6 matching bases. Looked up from germline, CDR1 is LGHNA and CDR2 is YNFKEQ. V dropped 4 bases and J dropped 9 bases, with 16 bases sitting between them. CDR3 length: 14 residues. The CDR3 sequence: CASSLRTANSEQFF. In DNA, the CDR3 is TGTGCCAGCAGCCTCAGGACAGCCAACTCTGAGCAGTTCTTC.

The CDR3 DNA reads as TGTGCCAGCAGTGCCGACAGATCACCCCTCCACTTT. Its translation is CASSADRSPLHF. J is TRBJ1-6 and V is TRBV2; TRBD1 might be the D (5 bases). This CDR3 has 12 amino acids. The ends were cut back, 4 bases at V and 10 bases at J, with 8 bases in the middle. Germline CDR1 is SNHLY and CDR2 is FYNNEI.

Concerning this clonotype: One base away lies a much larger clone, so this may be a sequencing read error. V is TRBV7-3 and J is TRBJ2-3; TRBD2 aligns across 9 bases. Per germline, CDR1 SGHTA and CDR2 FQGTGA. CDR3 length: 13 residues. CDR3 in amino acids: CVSSLAGADTQYF. Here the CDR3 DNA reads TGTGTCAGCAGCTTAGCGGGGGCAGATACGCAGTATTTT.

CDR3 nucleotide sequence: TGTGCCAGCAGCGTCCGACAGGAAACCTACGAGCAGTACTTC. Residues: CASSVRQETYEQYF. The V and J genes are TRBV9 and TRBJ2-7; tentative D call: TRBD1 (6 bases). V lost 2 bases and J 2 bases, leaving 11 bases between the germline ends. The CDR3 extends over 14 amino acids. Looked up from germline, CDR1 is SGDLS and CDR2 is YYNGEE.

This rearrangement joins TRBV10-3 to TRBJ2-2; D perhaps matches TRBD1 (7 bases). Trimming removed 8 bases at V and 4 bases at J, with 11 bases between. The CDR3 sequence is 13 residues long. CDR1 is ENHRY, CDR2 SYGVKD, per germline. CDR3 sequence (DNA): TGTGCCATCGCGGGACAGAGCACCGGGGAGCTGTTTTTT. This codes for CAIAGQSTGELFF.

This chain joins TRBV7-3 and TRBJ2-5, with D tentatively TRBD1 (5 bases). The J call may be mistaken, given a closer DNA end match to TRBJ2-1. The CDR3 has 13 amino acids. Germline CDR1 reads SGHTA; CDR2 reads FQGTGA. CDR3 in DNA: TGTGCCAGCAGCCAGGGAAACCAAGAGACCCAGTTCTTC. Residues: CASSQGNQETQFF.

The sample holds a few counts of this clonotype. The chain uses TRBV5-1 and TRBJ1-2; 7 bases line up with TRBD1. The CDR3 contains 14 residues. Germline trimming cut 0 bases from V and 8 bases from J; bases unmatched to any gene: 7. The germline CDR1 and CDR2 sequences are SGHRS and YFSETQ. CDR3 in amino acids: CASSLEATGPGYTF. Written as DNA, the CDR3 is TGCGCCAGCAGCTTGGAAGCGACAGGGCCAGGCTACACCTTC.

Of note for this clonotype: Mismatch with germline at one junction end may stem from a read error. This chain joins TRBV20-1 and TRBJ2-1; TRBD2 matches at 9 bases. The CDR3 covers 15 residues. The germline V gene encodes CDR1 DFQATT and CDR2 SNEGSKA (reference sequence). CDR3 amino acids: CGARVLAGDYNEQFF. CDR3 bases: TGCGGTGCTAGAGTGTTAGCGGGAGATTACAATGAGCAGTTCTTC.

V gene TRBV7-2 combines with J gene TRBJ2-7; D gene unclear. Germline CDR1 is SGHTA and CDR2 is FQGNSA. V lost 6 bases to trimming and J lost 2 bases, with 17 bases between them. The CDR3 runs to 15 residues. CDR3 DNA sequence: TGTGCCAGCAGTTCTCAATCTACTTCCCCCTACGAGCAGTACTTC. Its translation is CASSSQSTSPYEQYF.

The rearrangement uses TRBV11-2 and TRBJ2-5; 10 bases are a match to TRBD1. Germline V CDR1 and CDR2: SGHAT, FQNNGV. V shed 5 bases and J 7 bases; nucleotides not matched to a gene: 4. This CDR3 contains 13 residues. CDR3 protein: CASSDRGRGTQYF. DNA of the CDR3: TGTGCCAGCAGCGACAGGGGGCGCGGGACCCAGTACTTC.